This T cell receptor (beta chain) is drawn from a study of CD8 T cells in Susac syndrome. Study details: Intravenous immunoglobulin alone or corticosteroids were being given to patients with Susac syndrome at blood draw, unless they were therapy-naive.

Patients with Susac syndrome met the recently defined diagnostic criteria for definite or probable disease. TEMRA cells were FACS-enriched, and CD8+ and CD4+ T cells were isolated negatively. RNA, at about 0.5 to 1 ug, was reverse transcribed with random hexamers. An immunoSEQ multiplex PCR generated amplified TCR beta CDR3 products spanning 54 Vbeta and 13 Jbeta. Using its own MiXCR run on the immunoSEQ multiplex PCR reads, TCRdb lists one record per CDR3 protein. The repertoire has approximately 190,000 distinct CDR3 sequences, approximately 94% of them found once; the top ten carry approximately 0.098%. The receptor comes from a human donor with Susac syndrome. The sample was CD4+ T cells from PBMCs.

The chain's CDR3 is CASSYSAGITDTQYF. The CDR3 region has the DNA TGTGCCAGCAGTTACTCGGCGGGGATCACAGATACGCAGTATTTT. The V gene is TRBV6-5, the J gene TRBJ2-3, with D maybe TRBD2 (6 bases). Germline V gene data show CDR1 as MNHEY and CDR2 as SVGAGI. Trimming left V 0 bases short and J 2 bases short, with 9 bases between. The CDR3 loop spans 15 amino acids.